These T cell receptor beta chains were read from a single sample in a study of cytomegalovirus exposure and HLA in healthy donors. Assay used: immunoSEQ multiplex PCR; TCRdb lists only in-frame clones, some missing. The repertoire holds about 140,000 clones, with around 80% as singletons. The sequenced sample was PBMCs. Receptor source: a man aged 35-49 years in good health and CMV-seronegative. Each CDR3 is given with its conserved first and last residue. The D gene is left open where the match is weak. For some rows the clone size is stated as once, few or many, or as a class when expanded; others skip it.

v_gene: TRBV9; d_gene: TRBD1; abundance: -; j_gene: TRBJ1-1; CDR3aa: CASSARDRVTEAFF; CDR3nt: TGTGCCAGCAGCGCCCGGGACAGGGTCACTGAAGCTTTCTTT
v_gene: TRBV7-2; d_gene: TRBD1; abundance: -; j_gene: TRBJ1-1; CDR3aa: CATQGAGAEAFF; CDR3nt: TGTGCCACCCAGGGGGCTGGGGCTGAAGCTTTCTTT
v_gene: TRBV29-1; d_gene: TRBD2; abundance: -; j_gene: TRBJ2-1; CDR3aa: CSTQGRQRGGSYNEQFF; CDR3nt: TGCAGCACTCAAGGCCGTCAGCGGGGGGGCTCCTACAATGAGCAGTTCTTC
v_gene: TRBV28; d_gene: -; abundance: -; j_gene: TRBJ1-3; CDR3aa: CASSSPLGASTGNTIYF; CDR3nt: TGTGCCAGCAGTTCCCCTTTGGGGGCCTCCACTGGAAACACCATATATTTT
v_gene: TRBV2; d_gene: -; abundance: few; j_gene: TRBJ2-6; CDR3aa: CASSTNTPGANVLTF; CDR3nt: TGTGCCAGCAGTACGAACACCCCTGGGGCCAACGTCCTGACTTTC
v_gene: TRBV6-5; d_gene: TRBD1; abundance: -; j_gene: TRBJ1-5; CDR3aa: CASSPTGTSNQPQHF; CDR3nt: TGTGCCAGCAGTCCGACAGGGACGAGCAATCAGCCCCAGCATTTT
v_gene: TRBV5-6; d_gene: TRBD1; abundance: -; j_gene: TRBJ1-2; CDR3aa: CASSLAAQGVYGYTF; CDR3nt: TGTGCCAGCAGCTTGGCCGCTCAGGGGGTCTATGGCTACACCTTC
v_gene: TRBV28; d_gene: TRBD1; abundance: -; j_gene: TRBJ2-2; CDR3aa: CARRYGQGRRGAVF; CDR3nt: TGTGCCAGGAGGTATGGACAGGGTCGGCGGGGAGCTGTTTTT
v_gene: TRBV5-1; d_gene: TRBD1; abundance: -; j_gene: TRBJ1-2; CDR3aa: CASSPGQGIYGYTF; CDR3nt: TGCGCCAGCAGCCCCGGACAGGGTATCTATGGCTACACCTTC
v_gene: TRBV4-3; d_gene: -; abundance: few; j_gene: TRBJ1-1; CDR3aa: CASSQVAGATEAFF; CDR3nt: TGCGCCAGCAGCCAAGTAGCGGGGGCCACTGAAGCTTTCTTT
v_gene: TRBV4-1; d_gene: TRBD1; abundance: -; j_gene: TRBJ1-2; CDR3aa: CASSLWTGVNYGYTF; CDR3nt: TGCGCCAGCAGCCTTTGGACAGGGGTAAACTATGGCTACACCTTC
v_gene: TRBV6-1; d_gene: TRBD1; abundance: once; j_gene: TRBJ1-2; CDR3aa: CASRIETGATYGYTF; CDR3nt: TGTGCCAGCAGAATAGAGACAGGGGCTACCTATGGCTACACCTTC
v_gene: TRBV7-9; d_gene: -; abundance: -; j_gene: TRBJ1-4; CDR3aa: CAIDGGGEKLFF; CDR3nt: TGTGCCATCGACGGCGGTGGTGAAAAACTGTTTTTT
v_gene: TRBV18; d_gene: TRBD1; abundance: -; j_gene: TRBJ1-1; CDR3aa: CASSLADRENTEAFF; CDR3nt: TGTGCCAGCTCACTAGCCGACAGGGAGAACACTGAAGCTTTCTTT